What follows is one TCR beta chain and its context. The antigen remains unidentified. The source of the sample is a study of identical twins. Regarding the study as a whole: Sequences that were out-of-frame, alpha and twin-shared displayed an excess of low generation probability. Weaker excess twin sharing was seen among beta out-of-frame sequences.

V was trimmed by 0 bases and J by 5 bases, leaving 16 bases between them. This CDR3 is built from 16 residues. CDR1 and CDR2 from the germline V gene are MNHEY and SVGEGT. Via MiXCR, TCRdb re-called the 5' RACE reads, giving one row per CDR3 protein. Altogether approximately 700,000 distinct CDR3 sequences are present, roughly 18% being singletons, with the ten largest covering around 13%. This sample was also put to use in a study of T cells expressing NK-cell markers.

The clonotype was recovered from a woman under 30 in good health. This chain uses TRBV6-2 or TRBV6-3 with TRBJ2-5; tentative D call: TRBD2 (7 bases). Source material: PBMCs. The CDR3 DNA reads as TGTGCCAGCAGTTACTCGGAAACTTCGGGGGGCGAGACCCAGTACTTC. The encoded protein is CASSYSETSGGETQYF.